This record covers a single TCR beta chain. Its antigen is not known. The V gene's germline CDR1 is LGHNT and CDR2 FRNRAP. V dropped 5 bases and J dropped 0; count of bases not matched to a gene: 7. CDR3 size: 16 residues. Both 60 Vbeta primers and 13 Jbeta primers went into the PCR. This table comes from immunoSEQ multiplex PCR, and its TCRdb copy is limited to in-frame clones, with some not included. The table shows around 140,000 clones, with over 70% occurring only once. This specimen belongs to a study of cytomegalovirus exposure and HLA in healthy donors. General study results and limits: Analysis was performed later, and it showed HLA-associated TCR beta chains to be more clonally expanded than equally common others.

The chain employs TRBV12-5 and TRBJ1-1, with TRBD1 identical over 9 bases. Material for sequencing was PBMCs. The source is a woman aged 18 to 35 in good health and CMV-seronegative. CDR3 in DNA: TGTGCTAGTGGTCCCATCGGGACAGGGATGAACACTGAAGCTTTCTTT. Protein product: CASGPIGTGMNTEAFF.